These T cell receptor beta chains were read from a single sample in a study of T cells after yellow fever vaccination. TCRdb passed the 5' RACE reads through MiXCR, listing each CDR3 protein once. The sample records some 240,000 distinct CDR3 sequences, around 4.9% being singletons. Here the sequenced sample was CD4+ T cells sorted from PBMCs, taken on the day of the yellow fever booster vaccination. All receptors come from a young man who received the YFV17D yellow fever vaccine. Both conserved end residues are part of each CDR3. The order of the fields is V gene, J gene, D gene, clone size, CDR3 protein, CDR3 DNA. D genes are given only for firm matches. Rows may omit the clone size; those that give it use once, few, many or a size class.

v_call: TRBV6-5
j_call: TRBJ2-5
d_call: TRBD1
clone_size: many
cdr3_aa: CASSYGAGTGLGAQYF
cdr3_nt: TGTGCCAGCAGTTACGGAGCAGGGACAGGGTTGGGGGCCCAGTACTTC

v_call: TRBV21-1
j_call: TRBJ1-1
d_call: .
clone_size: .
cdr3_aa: CMEGQPSSNTEAFF
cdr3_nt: TGTATGGAGGGACAGCCATCTTCCAACACTGAAGCTTTCTTT

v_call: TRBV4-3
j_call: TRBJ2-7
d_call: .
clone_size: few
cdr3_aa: CASSQDLRGKNSYEQYF
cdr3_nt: TGCGCCAGCAGCCAAGATCTCCGCGGAAAAAATTCCTACGAGCAGTACTTC

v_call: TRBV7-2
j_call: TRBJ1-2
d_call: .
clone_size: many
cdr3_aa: CASSPDTNYGYTF
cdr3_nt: TGTGCCAGCAGCCCAGACACTAACTATGGCTACACCTTC

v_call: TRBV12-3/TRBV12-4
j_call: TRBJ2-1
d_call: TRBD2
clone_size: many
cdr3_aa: CASSKIGGAYNEQFF
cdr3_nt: TGTGCCAGCAGCAAAATCGGGGGGGCTTACAATGAGCAGTTCTTC

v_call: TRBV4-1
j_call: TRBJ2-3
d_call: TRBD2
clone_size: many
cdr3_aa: CASSQGTSGADTQYF
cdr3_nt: TGCGCCAGCAGCCAAGGGACTAGCGGCGCGGATACGCAGTATTTT

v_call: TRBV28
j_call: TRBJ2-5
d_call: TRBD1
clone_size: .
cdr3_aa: CASSFTSGGQTQYF
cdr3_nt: TGTGCCAGCAGTTTCACTTCAGGGGGTCAGACCCAGTACTTC

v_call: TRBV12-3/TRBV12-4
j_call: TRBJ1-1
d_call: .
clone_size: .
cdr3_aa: CASSLAKGNYRVRTEAFF
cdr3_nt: TGTGCCAGCAGTTTAGCGAAGGGGAATTACAGGGTACGCACTGAAGCTTTCTTT

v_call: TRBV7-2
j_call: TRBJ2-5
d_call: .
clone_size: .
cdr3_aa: CASSLVLGLETQYF
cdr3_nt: TGTGCCAGCAGCTTAGTTTTGGGGCTGGAGACCCAGTACTTC

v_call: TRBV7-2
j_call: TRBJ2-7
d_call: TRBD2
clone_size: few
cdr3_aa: CASSSLAGGRYEQYF
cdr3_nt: TGTGCCAGCAGCTCCTTAGCGGGGGGGCGATACGAGCAGTACTTC

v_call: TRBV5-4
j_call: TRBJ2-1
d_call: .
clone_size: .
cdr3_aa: CASSLLLSSREQFF
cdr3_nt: TGTGCCAGCAGCTTGCTATTAAGTTCTAGGGAGCAGTTCTTC

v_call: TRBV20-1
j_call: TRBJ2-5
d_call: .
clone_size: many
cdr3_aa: CSARLTASSETQYF
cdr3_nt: TGCAGTGCTAGACTCACGGCGAGCTCGGAGACCCAGTACTTC

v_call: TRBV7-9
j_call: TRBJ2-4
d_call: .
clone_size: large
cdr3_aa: CASSLRGAKNIQYF
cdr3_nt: TGTGCCAGCAGCTTAAGAGGGGCCAAAAACATTCAGTACTTC

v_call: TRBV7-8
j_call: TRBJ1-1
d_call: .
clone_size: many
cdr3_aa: CASSLAGHVLNTEAFF
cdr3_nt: TGTGCCAGCAGCTTAGCGGGTCACGTATTGAACACTGAAGCTTTCTTT

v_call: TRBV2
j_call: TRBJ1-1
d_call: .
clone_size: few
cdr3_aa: CASSETMGGDTEAFF
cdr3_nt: TGTGCCAGCAGTGAAACGATGGGGGGTGATACTGAAGCTTTCTTT

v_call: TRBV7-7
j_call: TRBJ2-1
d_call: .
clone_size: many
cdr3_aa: CASSLDASSYNEQFF
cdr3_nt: TGTGCCAGCAGCTTGGACGCAAGCTCCTACAATGAGCAGTTCTTC

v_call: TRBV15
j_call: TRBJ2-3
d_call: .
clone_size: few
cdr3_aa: CATSRDGRGRGDTQYF
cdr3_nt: TGTGCCACCAGCAGAGATGGACGGGGCCGGGGAGATACGCAGTATTTT

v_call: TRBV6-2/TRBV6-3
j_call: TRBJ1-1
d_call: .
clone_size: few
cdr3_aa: CASSYSPSRDIFGEAFF
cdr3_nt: TGTGCCAGCAGTTACTCGCCATCCCGGGATATATTTGGTGAAGCTTTCTTT

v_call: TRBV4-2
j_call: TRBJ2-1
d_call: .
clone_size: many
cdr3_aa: CASSQGVRRRGLDNEQFF
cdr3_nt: TGTGCCAGCAGCCAAGGTGTCCGTCGGCGGGGGCTCGACAATGAGCAGTTCTTC

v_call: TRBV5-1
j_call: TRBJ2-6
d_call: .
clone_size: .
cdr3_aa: CASSLGLGANVLTF
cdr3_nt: TGCGCCAGCAGCTTAGGTTTAGGGGCCAACGTCCTGACTTTC

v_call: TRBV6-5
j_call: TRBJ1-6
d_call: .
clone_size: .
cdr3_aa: CASTVQGPYNSPLHF
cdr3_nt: TGTGCCAGCACGGTACAGGGTCCCTATAATTCACCCCTCCACTTT

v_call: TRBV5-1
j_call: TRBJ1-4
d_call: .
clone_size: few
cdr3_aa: CASSLVPGNEKLFF
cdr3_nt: TGCGCCAGCAGCTTGGTTCCAGGGAATGAAAAACTGTTTTTT

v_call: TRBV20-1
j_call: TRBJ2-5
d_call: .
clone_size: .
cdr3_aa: CSARDHYQETQYF
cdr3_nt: TGCAGTGCTAGAGATCACTATCAAGAGACCCAGTACTTC

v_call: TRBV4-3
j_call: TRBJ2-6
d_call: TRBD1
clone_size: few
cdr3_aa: CASSQLYRGSGANVLTF
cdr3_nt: TGCGCCAGCAGCCAGCTATACAGGGGCTCTGGGGCCAACGTCCTGACTTTC

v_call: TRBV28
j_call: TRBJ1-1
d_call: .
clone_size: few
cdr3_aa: CASRPLGTLNTEAFF
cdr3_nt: TGTGCCAGTAGGCCCTTGGGGACGCTGAACACTGAAGCTTTCTTT

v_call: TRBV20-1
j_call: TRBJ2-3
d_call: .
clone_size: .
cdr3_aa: CSARAPSSLTDTQYF
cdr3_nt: TGCAGTGCTAGAGCGCCATCCTCCCTCACAGATACGCAGTATTTT

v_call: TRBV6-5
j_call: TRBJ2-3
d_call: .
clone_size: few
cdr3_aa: CASRREGADTQYF
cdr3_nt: TGTGCCAGCAGACGTGAGGGCGCAGATACGCAGTATTTT

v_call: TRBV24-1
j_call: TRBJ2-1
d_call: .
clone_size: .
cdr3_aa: CATSDGWGYNEQFF
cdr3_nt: TGTGCCACCAGTGACGGCTGGGGCTACAATGAGCAGTTCTTC

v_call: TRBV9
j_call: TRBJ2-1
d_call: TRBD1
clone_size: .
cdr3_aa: CASSVGTGARSYTEQFF
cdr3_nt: TGTGCCAGCAGCGTAGGGACAGGGGCGAGGTCCTACACTGAGCAGTTCTTC

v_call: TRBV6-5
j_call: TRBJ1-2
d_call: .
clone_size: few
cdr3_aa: CASSYHGPTNYGYTF
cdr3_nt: TGTGCCAGCAGTTACCACGGTCCGACTAACTATGGCTACACCTTC

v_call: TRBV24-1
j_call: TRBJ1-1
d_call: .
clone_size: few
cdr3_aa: CATRDDQNTEAFF
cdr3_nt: TGTGCCACCAGGGACGACCAAAACACTGAAGCTTTCTTT

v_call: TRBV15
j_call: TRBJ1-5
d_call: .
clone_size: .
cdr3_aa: CATSRDLWTYSNQPQHF
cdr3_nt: TGTGCCACCAGCAGAGATCTGTGGACTTATAGCAATCAGCCCCAGCATTTT

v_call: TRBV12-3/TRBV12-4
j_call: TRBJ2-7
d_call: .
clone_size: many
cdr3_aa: CASRLAGGSYEQYF
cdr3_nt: TGTGCTTCCCGTTTGGCAGGAGGCTCCTACGAGCAGTACTTC

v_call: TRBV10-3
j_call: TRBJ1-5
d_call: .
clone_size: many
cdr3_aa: CAISERGTSNQPQHF
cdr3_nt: TGTGCCATCAGTGAACGTGGAACTAGCAATCAGCCCCAGCATTTT

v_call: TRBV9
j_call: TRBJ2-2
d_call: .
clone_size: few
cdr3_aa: CASSPGAGGELFF
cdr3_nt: TGTGCCAGCAGCCCCGGGGCCGGCGGGGAGCTGTTTTTT

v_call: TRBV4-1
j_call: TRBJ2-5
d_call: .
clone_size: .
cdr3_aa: CASSQGLVVRETQYF
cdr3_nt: TGCGCCAGCAGCCAAGGACTAGTTGTTCGGGAGACCCAGTACTTC

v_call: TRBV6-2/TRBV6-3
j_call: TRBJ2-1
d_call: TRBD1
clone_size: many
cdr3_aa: CASRTIQGSSYNEQFF
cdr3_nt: TGTGCCAGCAGAACGATACAGGGGAGCTCCTACAATGAGCAGTTCTTC

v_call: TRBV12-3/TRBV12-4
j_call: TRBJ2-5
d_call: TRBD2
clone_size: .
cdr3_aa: CASAWTYSGKETQYF
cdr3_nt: TGTGCCAGCGCCTGGACCTATAGCGGGAAAGAGACCCAGTACTTC

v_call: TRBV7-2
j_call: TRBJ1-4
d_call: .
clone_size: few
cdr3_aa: CASSLGGRLEKLFF
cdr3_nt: TGTGCCAGCAGCTTAGGGGGGCGCCTAGAAAAACTGTTTTTT

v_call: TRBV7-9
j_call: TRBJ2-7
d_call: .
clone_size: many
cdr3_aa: CASSREVGEQYF
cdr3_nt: TGTGCCAGCAGCCGAGAAGTAGGCGAGCAGTACTTC

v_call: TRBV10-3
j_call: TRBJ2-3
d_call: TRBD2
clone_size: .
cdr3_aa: CAISGATSGGTDTQYF
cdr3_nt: TGTGCCATCAGTGGGGCGACTAGCGGAGGCACAGATACGCAGTATTTT

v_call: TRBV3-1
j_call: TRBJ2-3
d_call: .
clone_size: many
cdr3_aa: CASSQLADTQYF
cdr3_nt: TGTGCCAGCAGCCAATTAGCGGATACGCAGTATTTT

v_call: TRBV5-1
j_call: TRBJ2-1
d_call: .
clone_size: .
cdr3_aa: CASCRPSGVRSGDEQFF
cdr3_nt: TGCGCCAGCTGCCGCCCGTCGGGAGTTCGATCCGGCGATGAGCAGTTCTTC

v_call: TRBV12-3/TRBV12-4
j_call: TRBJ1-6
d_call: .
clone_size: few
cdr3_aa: CASSLLGRTLHF
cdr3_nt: TGTGCCAGCAGTTTATTGGGACGGACCCTCCACTTT

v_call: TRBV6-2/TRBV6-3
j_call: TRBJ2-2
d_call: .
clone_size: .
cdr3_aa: CASDPAYTGELFF
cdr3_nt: TGTGCCAGCGACCCTGCGTACACCGGGGAGCTGTTTTTT

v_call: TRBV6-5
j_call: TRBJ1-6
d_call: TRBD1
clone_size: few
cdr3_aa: CASQGGSFNSPLHF
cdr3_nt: TGTGCCAGCCAGGGGGGCAGCTTTAATTCACCCCTCCACTTT

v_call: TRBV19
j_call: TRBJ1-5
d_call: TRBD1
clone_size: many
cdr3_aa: CASSTQGGTQHF
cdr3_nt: TGTGCCAGTAGTACGCAGGGGGGGACCCAGCATTTT

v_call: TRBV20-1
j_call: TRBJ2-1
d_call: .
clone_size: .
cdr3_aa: CSASTSSEQFF
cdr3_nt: TGCAGTGCTAGTACGTCGAGCGAGCAGTTCTTC

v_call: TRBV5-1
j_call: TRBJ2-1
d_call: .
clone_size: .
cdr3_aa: CASSPAGLAEQFF
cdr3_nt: TGCGCCAGCAGCCCGGCAGGGCTGGCCGAGCAGTTCTTC

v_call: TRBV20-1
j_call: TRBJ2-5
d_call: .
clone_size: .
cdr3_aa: CSARDRRTGGETQYF
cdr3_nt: TGCAGTGCTAGAGATCGGCGGACCGGGGGAGAGACCCAGTACTTC

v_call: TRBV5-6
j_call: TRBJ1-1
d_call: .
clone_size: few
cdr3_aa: CASNFGISNTEAFF
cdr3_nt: TGTGCCAGCAACTTCGGGATATCGAACACTGAAGCTTTCTTT

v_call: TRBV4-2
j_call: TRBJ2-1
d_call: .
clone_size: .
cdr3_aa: CASSRSAGLQGLGEQFF
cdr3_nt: TGTGCCAGCAGCCGCTCGGCGGGTCTACAGGGCTTGGGTGAGCAGTTCTTC

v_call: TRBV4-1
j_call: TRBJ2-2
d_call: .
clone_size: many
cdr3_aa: CASSRLGGANTGELFF
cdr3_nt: TGCGCCAGCAGCCGCCTCGGGGGCGCGAACACCGGGGAGCTGTTTTTT

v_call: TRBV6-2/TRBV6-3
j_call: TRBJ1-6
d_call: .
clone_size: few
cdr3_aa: CASKDSAGSPLHF
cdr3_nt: TGTGCCAGCAAAGACAGCGCGGGGTCACCCCTCCACTTT

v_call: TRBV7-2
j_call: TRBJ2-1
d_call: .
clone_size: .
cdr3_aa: CASSPWGLANEQFF
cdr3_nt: TGTGCCAGCAGCCCATGGGGGCTAGCCAATGAGCAGTTCTTC

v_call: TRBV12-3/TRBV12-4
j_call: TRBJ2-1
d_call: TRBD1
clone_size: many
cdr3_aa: CASSPLRGLFNEQFF
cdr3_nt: TGTGCCAGCAGTCCCCTGAGGGGGCTGTTCAATGAGCAGTTCTTC

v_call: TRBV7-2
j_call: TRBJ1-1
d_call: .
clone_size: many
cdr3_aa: CASSTRGRNTEAFF
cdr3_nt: TGTGCCAGTTCCACTAGGGGTAGGAACACTGAAGCTTTCTTT